This TCR beta chain was observed in a study of breast tumors, draining lymph nodes, adjacent tissues. Breast cancer patients provided tissue from their axillary draining lymph nodes. From germline, CDR1 is SGHNT and CDR2 YENEEA. The V end lost 3 bases, the J end lost 2 bases, and 11 bases lay between the germline ends. The CDR3 consists of 15 residues. Notes on the study in general: Tumor TCR diversity was below lymph nodes but above nontumor tissue. Most tumor T cells seemingly derive from lymph node, then expand in tumor. Luminal-like breast cancer showed significantly greater tumor-nontumor repertoire similarity than basal-like breast cancer did. Tumor T cell lymph node origin was a supported hypothesis, not proven.

Concerning this clonotype itself: What it binds is unknown. A much bigger clone sits one base away, suggesting this may be a read error.

A single record per CDR3 protein comes from TCRdb applying MiXCR to the multiplex PCR reads. The sample has 200,000 to 250,000 distinct CDR3 sequences; under 40% are singletons. The sequencing input was axillary lymph node tissue. The rearrangement links TRBV11-3 to TRBJ2-1; possible D gene TRBD1, 5 bases. This receptor was taken from a female donor with breast cancer. Some clones in this sample may be carry-over from other donors' samples. Here the CDR3 reads CASSFVRAPYNEQFF. The CDR3 coding sequence is TGTGCCAGCAGCTTTGTCAGGGCCCCCTACAATGAGCAGTTCTTC.